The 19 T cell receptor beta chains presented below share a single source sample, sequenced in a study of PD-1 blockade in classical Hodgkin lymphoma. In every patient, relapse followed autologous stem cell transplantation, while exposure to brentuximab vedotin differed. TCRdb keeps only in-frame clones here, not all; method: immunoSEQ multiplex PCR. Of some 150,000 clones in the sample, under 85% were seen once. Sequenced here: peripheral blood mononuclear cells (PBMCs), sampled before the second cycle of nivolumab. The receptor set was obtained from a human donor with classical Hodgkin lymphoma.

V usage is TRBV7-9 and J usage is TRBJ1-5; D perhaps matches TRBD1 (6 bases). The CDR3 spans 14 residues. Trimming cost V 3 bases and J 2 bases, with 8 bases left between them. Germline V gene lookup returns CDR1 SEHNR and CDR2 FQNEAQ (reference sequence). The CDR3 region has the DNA TGTGCCAGCAGCTTGGCAGGGGGCAATCAGCCCCAGCATTTT. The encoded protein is CASSLAGGNQPQHF.

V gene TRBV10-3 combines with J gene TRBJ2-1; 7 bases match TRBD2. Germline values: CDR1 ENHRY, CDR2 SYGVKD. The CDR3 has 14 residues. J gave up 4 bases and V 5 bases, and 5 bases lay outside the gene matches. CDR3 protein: CAISPRGEYNEQFF. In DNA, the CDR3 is TGTGCCATCAGTCCTCGGGGGGAGTACAATGAGCAGTTCTTC.

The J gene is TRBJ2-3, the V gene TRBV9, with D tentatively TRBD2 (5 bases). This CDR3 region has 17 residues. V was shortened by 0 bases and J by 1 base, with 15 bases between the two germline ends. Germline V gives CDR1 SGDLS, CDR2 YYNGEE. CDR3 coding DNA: TGTGCCAGCAGCGTAGGAAGTGGAGGTAGAGGCACAGATACGCAGTATTTT. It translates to CASSVGSGGRGTDTQYF.

This CDR3 is CASSYLGPLGTQYF. The CDR3 DNA reads as TGTGCCAGCAGTTACTTGGGTCCCCTTGGGACCCAGTACTTC. The chain joins TRBV6-5 to TRBJ2-5; D ambiguous. Trimming pared 1 base from V and 7 bases from J, leaving 13 bases between. Germline V gene lookup returns CDR1 MNHEY and CDR2 SVGAGI. The CDR3 covers 14 residues.

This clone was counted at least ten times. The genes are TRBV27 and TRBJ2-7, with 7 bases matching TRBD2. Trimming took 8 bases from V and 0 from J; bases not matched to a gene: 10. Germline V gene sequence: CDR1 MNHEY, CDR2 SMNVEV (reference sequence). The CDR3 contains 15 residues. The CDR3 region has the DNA TGTGCCAGCTCCAAGATAGCGGGTAACTCCTACGAGCAGTACTTC. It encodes CASSKIAGNSYEQYF.

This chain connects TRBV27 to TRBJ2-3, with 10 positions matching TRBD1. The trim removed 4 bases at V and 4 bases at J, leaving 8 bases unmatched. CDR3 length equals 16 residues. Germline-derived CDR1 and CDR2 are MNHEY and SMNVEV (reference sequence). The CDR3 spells CASSSRDRGLPDTQYF. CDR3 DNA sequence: TGTGCCAGCAGTTCCAGAGACAGGGGGCTTCCAGATACGCAGTATTTT.

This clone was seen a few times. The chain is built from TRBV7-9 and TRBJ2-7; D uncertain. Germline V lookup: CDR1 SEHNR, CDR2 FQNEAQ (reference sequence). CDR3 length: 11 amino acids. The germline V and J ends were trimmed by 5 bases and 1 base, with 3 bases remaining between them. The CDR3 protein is CASSRSYEQYF. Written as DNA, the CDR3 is TGTGCCAGCAGCCGATCCTACGAGCAGTACTTC.

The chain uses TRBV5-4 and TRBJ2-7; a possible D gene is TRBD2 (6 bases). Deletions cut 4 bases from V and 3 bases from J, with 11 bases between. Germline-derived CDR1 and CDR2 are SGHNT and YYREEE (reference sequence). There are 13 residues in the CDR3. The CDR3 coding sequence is TGTGCCAGCAGCCCCCGACTAGACTACGAGCAGTACTTC. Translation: CASSPRLDYEQYF.

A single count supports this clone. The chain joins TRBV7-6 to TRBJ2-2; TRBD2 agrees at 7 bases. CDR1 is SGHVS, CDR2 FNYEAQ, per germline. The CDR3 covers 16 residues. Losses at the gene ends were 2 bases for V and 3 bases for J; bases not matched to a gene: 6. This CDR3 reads CASSLLSGEHTGELFF. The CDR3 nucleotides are TGTGCCAGCAGCTTATTGAGCGGGGAACACACCGGGGAGCTGTTTTTT.

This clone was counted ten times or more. This CDR3 reads CASGTASTDTQYF. The CDR3 DNA is TGCGCCAGCGGGACAGCCAGCACAGATACGCAGTATTTT. This rearrangement joins TRBV5-1 to TRBJ2-3; 7 nucleotides agree with TRBD1. The J segment lost 0 bases and the V segment lost 7 bases, leaving 2 bases of the junction unmatched. The CDR3 runs to 13 residues. Germline CDR1 is SGHRS and CDR2 is YFSETQ.

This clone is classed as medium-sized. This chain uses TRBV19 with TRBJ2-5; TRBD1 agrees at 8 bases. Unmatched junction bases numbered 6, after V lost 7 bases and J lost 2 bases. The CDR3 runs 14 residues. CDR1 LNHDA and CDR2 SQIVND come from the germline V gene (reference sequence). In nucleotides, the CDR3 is TGTGCCAGTAATCCTGGACAGGGACAAGAGACCCAGTACTTC. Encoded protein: CASNPGQGQETQYF.

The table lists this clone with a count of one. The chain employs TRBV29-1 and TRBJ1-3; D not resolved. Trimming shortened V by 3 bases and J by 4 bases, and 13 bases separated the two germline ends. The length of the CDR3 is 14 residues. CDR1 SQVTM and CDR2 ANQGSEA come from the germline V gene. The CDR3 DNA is TGCAGCGTTGATTCGGGCCTGGGGGGAAACACCATATATTTT. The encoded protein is CSVDSGLGGNTIYF.

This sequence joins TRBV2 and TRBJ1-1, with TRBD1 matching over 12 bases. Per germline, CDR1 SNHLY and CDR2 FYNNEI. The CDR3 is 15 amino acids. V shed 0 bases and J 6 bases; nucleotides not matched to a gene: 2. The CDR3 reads CASSEAGTGGSEAFF. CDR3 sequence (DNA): TGTGCCAGCAGTGAAGCCGGGACAGGGGGCTCTGAAGCTTTCTTT.

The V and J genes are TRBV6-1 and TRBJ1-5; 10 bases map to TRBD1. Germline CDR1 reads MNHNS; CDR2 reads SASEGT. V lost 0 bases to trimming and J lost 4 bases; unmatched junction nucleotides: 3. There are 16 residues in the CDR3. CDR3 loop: CASSEATGGKNQPQHF. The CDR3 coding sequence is TGTGCCAGCAGTGAAGCGACAGGGGGCAAGAATCAGCCCCAGCATTTT.

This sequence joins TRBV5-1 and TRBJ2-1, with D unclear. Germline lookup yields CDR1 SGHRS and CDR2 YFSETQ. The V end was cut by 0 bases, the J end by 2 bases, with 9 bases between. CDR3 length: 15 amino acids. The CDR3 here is CASSLVAATYNEQFF. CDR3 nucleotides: TGCGCCAGCAGCTTGGTGGCGGCAACCTACAATGAGCAGTTCTTC. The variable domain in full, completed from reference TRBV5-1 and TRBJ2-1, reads KAGVTQTPRYLIKTRGQQVTLSCSPISGHRSVSWYQQTPGQGLQFLFEYFSETQRNKGNFPGRFSGRQFSNSRSEMNVSTLELGDSALYLCASSLVAATYNEQFFGPGTRLTVL.

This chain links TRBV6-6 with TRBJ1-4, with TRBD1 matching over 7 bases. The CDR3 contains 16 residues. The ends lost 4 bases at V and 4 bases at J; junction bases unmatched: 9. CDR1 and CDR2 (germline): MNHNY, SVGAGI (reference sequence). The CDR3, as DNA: TGTGCCAGCAGTTCCGACAGGGAATACCATAATGAAAAACTGTTTTTT. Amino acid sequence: CASSSDREYHNEKLFF.

The CDR3 region is CASSLMGNTEAFF. CDR3 bases: TGCGCCAGCAGCTTGATGGGGAACACTGAAGCTTTCTTT. The chain has TRBV5-1 and TRBJ1-1; D uncertain. Germline CDR1 SGHRS, CDR2 YFSETQ. The germline V and J ends were trimmed by 1 base and 1 base, with 5 bases remaining between them. CDR3 length equals 13 residues.

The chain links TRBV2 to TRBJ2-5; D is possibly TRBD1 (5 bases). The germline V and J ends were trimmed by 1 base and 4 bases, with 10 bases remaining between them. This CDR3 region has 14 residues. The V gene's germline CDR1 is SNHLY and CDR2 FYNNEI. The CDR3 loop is CASSEEWGRETQYF. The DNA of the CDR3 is TGTGCCAGCAGTGAAGAGTGGGGCAGAGAGACCCAGTACTTC.

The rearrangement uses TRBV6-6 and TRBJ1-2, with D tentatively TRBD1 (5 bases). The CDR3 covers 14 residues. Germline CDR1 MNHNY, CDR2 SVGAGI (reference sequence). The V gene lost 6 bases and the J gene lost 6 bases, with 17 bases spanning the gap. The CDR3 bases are TGTGCCAGCAGCCGACAGAGTGGGTTTGATGGCTACACCTTC. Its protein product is CASSRQSGFDGYTF.